This T cell receptor (beta chain) was found in a study of cytomegalovirus exposure and HLA in healthy donors. The PCR contained 60 Vbeta and 13 Jbeta primers. TCRdb keeps only in-frame clones here, not all; method: immunoSEQ multiplex PCR. The sample yields 130,000 or so clones, over 60% seen once. The sequenced sample was PBMCs. This receptor was identified in a woman aged 40 to 49 in good health and CMV-seronegative.

DNA of the CDR3: TGTGCCAGCAGCTTATACCCGGGGACAGAAGAATTTAACTATGGCTACACCTTC. This gives the protein CASSLYPGTEEFNYGYTF. The J gene is TRBJ1-2, the V gene TRBV7-2; TRBD1 matches 7 bases. Germline V lookup: CDR1 SGHTA, CDR2 FQGNSA. V trimming: 2 bases; J trimming: 1 base; junction bases outside the gene matches: 13. CDR3 size: 18 residues.